This T cell receptor (beta chain) was captured in a study of cytomegalovirus exposure and HLA in healthy donors. Study observations and caveats: Exclusion applied to some V segments, including TRBV6-2 and TRBV6-3, as they were indistinguishable.

Primers included in the PCR were 60 Vbeta and 13 Jbeta primers. Sequencing was performed with immunoSEQ multiplex PCR; in TCRdb, only in-frame clones are kept and a portion is missing. The sample lists 150,000 to 200,000 clones, around four fifths occurring once. A note on this clone: Its antigen is unknown.

Germline V CDR1 and CDR2: SGHRS, YFSETQ. The CDR3 contains 14 residues. V shed 3 bases and J 6 bases; nucleotides not matched to a gene: 6. The V and J genes are TRBV5-1 and TRBJ1-2, with 9 bases fitting TRBD1. Sequenced input: PBMCs. The sequence was obtained from a female donor in good health and CMV-seronegative. The CDR3 loop reads CASSSGQGSNGYTF. CDR3 nucleotide sequence: TGCGCCAGCAGCTCCGGACAGGGGAGTAATGGCTACACCTTC.